Following are 14 T cell receptor beta chains from one sample sequenced in a study of cytomegalovirus exposure and HLA in healthy donors. PCR was performed using 60 Vbeta and 13 Jbeta primers. Assay: immunoSEQ multiplex PCR; the TCRdb copy retains only in-frame clones and omits some. The profile covers 150,000 to 200,000 clones, with 70% to 80% appearing a single time and about 2.1% taken by the ten largest. Sample: PBMCs. The receptors stem from a woman aged 25 to 45 in good health and CMV-seropositive.

The V call is TRBV9, the J call TRBJ2-7; tentative D call: TRBD2 (5 bases). Trimming took 5 bases from V and 0 from J, leaving 12 bases between them. Germline lookup yields CDR1 SGDLS and CDR2 YYNGEE. CDR3 length: 14 residues. Written as DNA, the CDR3 is TGTGCCAGCAGTGAGGGCGGAAACTCCTACGAGCAGTACTTC. Protein product: CASSEGGNSYEQYF.

The chain recombines TRBV7-9 with TRBJ1-2; D not resolved. Germline lookup yields CDR1 SEHNR and CDR2 FQNEAQ (reference sequence). The CDR3 runs to 14 residues. The V end lost 5 bases, the J end lost 1 base, and 11 bases lay between the germline ends. The CDR3 loop is CASSVTVGNYGYTF. The CDR3 DNA follows: TGTGCCAGCAGCGTTACAGTTGGTAACTATGGCTACACCTTC.

The chain recombines TRBV19 with TRBJ1-2, with 8 nucleotides matching TRBD1. Unmatched junction bases numbered 1, after V lost 0 bases and J lost 4 bases. There are 14 residues in the CDR3. Germline lookup yields CDR1 LNHDA and CDR2 SQIVND (reference sequence). The CDR3 DNA reads TGTGCCAGTAGTATAGACAGGGGGCTCTATGGCTACACCTTC. Translating it yields CASSIDRGLYGYTF.

V is TRBV29-1 and J is TRBJ2-1; 8 bases agree with TRBD1. The germline CDR1 and CDR2 sequences are SQVTM and ANQGSEA. The length of the CDR3 is 13 residues. V lost 4 bases, J lost 9 bases, and 8 bases stayed unmatched. The CDR3 sequence: CSVGAGGLGEQFF. CDR3 nucleotides: TGCAGCGTTGGAGCAGGGGGCCTGGGTGAGCAGTTCTTC.

DNA for the CDR3: TGCGCCAGCAGCCAAGACAGGGTGGCGGTGCAAAAACTGTTTTTT. It encodes CASSQDRVAVQKLFF. The chain has TRBV4-3 and TRBJ1-4; D might be TRBD1 (5 bases). There are 15 residues in the CDR3. Germline lookup yields CDR1 LGHNA and CDR2 YSLEER. V gave up 0 bases and J gave up 9 bases, with 14 bases separating them.

This rearrangement joins TRBV27 to TRBJ1-1, with 8 positions matching TRBD1. The trim removed 5 bases at V and 5 bases at J, leaving 7 bases unmatched. Germline V lookup: CDR1 MNHEY, CDR2 SMNVEV (reference sequence). This CDR3 region has 14 residues. Here the CDR3 DNA reads TGTGCCAGCAGTCTCACCACAGGGGGGACTGAAGCTTTCTTT. Translation: CASSLTTGGTEAFF.

The V and J genes are TRBV9 and TRBJ1-2, with 11 bases that match TRBD1. The CDR3 length is 17 residues. In germline, CDR1 is SGDLS, CDR2 YYNGEE. V dropped 4 bases and J dropped 4; count of bases not matched to a gene: 12. The CDR3 DNA sequence: TGTGCCAGCAGCACAACCCGGACAGGGGGCGGTATCTATGGCTACACCTTC. Translation: CASSTTRTGGGIYGYTF.

The gene calls are TRBV7-9 and TRBJ1-1; D unclear. The V end was cut by 1 base, the J end by 1 base, with 10 bases between. CDR3 length: 15 amino acids. CDR1 is SEHNR and CDR2 is FQNEAQ in the germline V gene (reference sequence). Here the CDR3 reads CASSLVAPQNTEAFF. CDR3 in DNA: TGTGCCAGCAGCTTAGTTGCGCCCCAGAACACTGAAGCTTTCTTT.

V usage is TRBV4-1 and J usage is TRBJ1-2; 7 bases are a match to TRBD1. Per the germline V gene, CDR1 is MGHRA and CDR2 is YSYEKL. V trimming: 1 base; J trimming: 4 bases; junction bases outside the gene matches: 6. The CDR3 extends over 15 amino acids. CDR3 bases: TGCGCCAGCAGCCAAGGAAGGGGGCGGATCTATGGCTACACCTTC. Translating gives CASSQGRGRIYGYTF.

This chain uses TRBV6-1 with TRBJ1-5; TRBD1 might be the D (6 bases). This CDR3 is built from 15 residues. Germline CDR1 and CDR2: MNHNS and SASEGT. Trimming took 1 base from V and 4 from J, leaving 11 bases between them. The CDR3 is CASSEGTGRNQPQHF. The CDR3 region has the DNA TGTGCCAGCAGTGAAGGTACAGGGCGGAATCAGCCCCAGCATTTT.

This clone occurred a few times. The genes are TRBV5-4 and TRBJ2-1; tentatively, D is TRBD2 (7 bases). The CDR3 spans 15 residues. Germline V lookup: CDR1 SGHNT, CDR2 YYREEE (reference sequence). Trimming shortened V by 0 bases and J by 6 bases, and 13 bases separated the two germline ends. Here the CDR3 reads CASSLEGGGINEQFF. CDR3 DNA sequence: TGTGCCAGCAGCTTGGAAGGGGGGGGCATCAATGAGCAGTTCTTC.

The J gene is TRBJ2-5, the V gene TRBV5-1; 9 bases fit TRBD1. The DNA matches TRBJ2-7 better at its end, which makes the J call doubtful. The CDR3 is 15 amino acids. CDR1 and CDR2 from the germline V gene are SGHRS and YFSETQ. The CDR3 sequence: CASSRGTGNPYEQYF. The CDR3 DNA sequence: TGCGCCAGCAGCCGCGGGACAGGGAATCCCTACGAGCAGTACTTC.

The chain uses TRBV4-3 and TRBJ1-1; TRBD1 matches at 8 bases. Germline assignment: CDR1 LGHNA and CDR2 YSLEER. J was trimmed by 4 bases and V by 3 bases; bases with no gene match: 7. This CDR3 is 15 amino acids long. Written as DNA, the CDR3 is TGCGCCAGCAGCCAGGAAAGACAGGGGACCACTGAAGCTTTCTTT. Its translation: CASSQERQGTTEAFF.

This chain joins TRBV13 and TRBJ1-1, with no clear D. V was trimmed by 2 bases and J by 11 bases, leaving 12 bases between them. CDR1 is PRHDT and CDR2 is FYEKMQ in the germline V gene (reference sequence). This CDR3 region has 12 residues. In nucleotides, the CDR3 is TGTGCCAGCAGCTTACGCGCAGAGGAGGCTTTCTTT. This encodes CASSLRAEEAFF.